The source of this T cell receptor beta chain is a study of CD8 T cells in ankylosing spondylitis (dated by TCRdb to about 2017). For the study in its entirety: T cell receptor beta repertoires were profiled in healthy donors and ankylosing spondylitis patients so that disease-linked TCR variants could be found. In total, the full study cohort was made up of about 110 healthy donors and 25 to 30 ankylosing spondylitis patients. Peripheral blood was sampled, and synovial fluid was also collected from ankylosing spondylitis patients. General findings and caveats noted by the study authors: Some motif variants had previously been reported in the synovial fluid and blood of reactive arthritis patients, which suggests shared mechanisms of disease initiation. The disease-linked clones were reported as significantly enriched in matched synovial fluid samples from ankylosing spondylitis patients. A CD8+ phenotype was shown by the disease-linked clones, which were found at relatively low frequencies in peripheral blood. Blood from ankylosing spondylitis patients appeared to be characterized by a TCR beta motif composed of under 10 highly homologous amino acid variants.

The sequencing machine was an Illumina HiSeq 2500. Quantitative 5'-RACE with molecular barcodes was used to prepare TCR beta libraries. The original pipeline was this. Disease-linked TCR variants were identified with a new computational method built on a probabilistic model of VDJ rearrangement. The public reads were quality trimmed at Q25 with fastp and then assembled into clones with MiXCR by TCRdb, keeping productive beta chains. One record per CDR3 amino acid sequence lists the most common genes and DNA. TCRdb's processing, not the authors', yielded these V and J calls. The sample table shows 230,000 or so distinct CDR3 sequences, and 18% are seen once. The ten largest clones capture approximately 33% of the sample. The CDR3 contains 14 residues, cysteine and phenylalanine counted. Only the CDR3 DNA stays, 42 bases, in frame from base 1. Per the germline V gene, SGHRS is the CDR1 and YFSETQ is the CDR2. V and J are truncated by 3 bases and 0 bases respectively, leaving an intervening sequence of 6 bases.

This clonotype occurred many times. What this receptor recognizes is not known. No base quality values were provided; no much bigger clone lies one nucleotide off. The sequenced sample was blood, either unsorted or a sorted T cell fraction (not recorded which). The sequence derives from a male donor with ankylosing spondylitis or in good health (not recorded which). The V gene is TRBV5-1 and the J gene is TRBJ1-4; there is no confident call for the D gene. The CDR3 region reads CASSWTSTNEKLFF. The DNA sequence is TGCGCCAGCAGCTGGACCTCAACTAATGAAAAACTGTTTTTT.